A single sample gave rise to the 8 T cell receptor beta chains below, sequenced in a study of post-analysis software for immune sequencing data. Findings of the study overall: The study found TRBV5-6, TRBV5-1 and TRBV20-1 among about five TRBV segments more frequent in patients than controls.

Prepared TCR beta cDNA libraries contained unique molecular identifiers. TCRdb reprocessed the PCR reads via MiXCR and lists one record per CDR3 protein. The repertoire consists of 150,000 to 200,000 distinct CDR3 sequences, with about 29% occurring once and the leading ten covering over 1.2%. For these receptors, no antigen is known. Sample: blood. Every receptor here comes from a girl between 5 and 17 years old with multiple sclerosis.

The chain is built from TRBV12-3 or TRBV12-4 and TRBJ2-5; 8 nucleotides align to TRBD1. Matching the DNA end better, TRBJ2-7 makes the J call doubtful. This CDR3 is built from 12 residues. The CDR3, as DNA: TGTGCCAGCAGTTGGGACAGGTACGAGCAGTACTTC. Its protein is CASSWDRYEQYF.

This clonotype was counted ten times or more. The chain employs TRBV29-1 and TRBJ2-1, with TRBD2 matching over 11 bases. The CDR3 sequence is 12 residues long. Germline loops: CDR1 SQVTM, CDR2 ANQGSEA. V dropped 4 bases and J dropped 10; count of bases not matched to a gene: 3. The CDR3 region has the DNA TGCAGCGTTGGACTAGCGGGAAAAGAGCAGTTCTTC. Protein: CSVGLAGKEQFF.

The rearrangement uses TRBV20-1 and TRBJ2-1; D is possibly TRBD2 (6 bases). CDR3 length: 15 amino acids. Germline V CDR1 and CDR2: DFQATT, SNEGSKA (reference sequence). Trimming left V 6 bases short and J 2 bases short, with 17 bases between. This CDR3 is CSASRGSGTYNEQFF. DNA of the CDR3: TGCAGTGCCTCCCGCGGTAGCGGAACCTACAATGAGCAGTTCTTC.

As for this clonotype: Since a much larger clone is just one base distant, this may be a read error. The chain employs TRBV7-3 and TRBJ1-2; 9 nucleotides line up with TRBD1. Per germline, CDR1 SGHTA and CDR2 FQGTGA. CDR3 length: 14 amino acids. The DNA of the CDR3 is TGTGCCAGCAGCTCCACAGGGGGCGACTATAGCTACACCTTC. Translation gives CASSSTGGDYSYTF.

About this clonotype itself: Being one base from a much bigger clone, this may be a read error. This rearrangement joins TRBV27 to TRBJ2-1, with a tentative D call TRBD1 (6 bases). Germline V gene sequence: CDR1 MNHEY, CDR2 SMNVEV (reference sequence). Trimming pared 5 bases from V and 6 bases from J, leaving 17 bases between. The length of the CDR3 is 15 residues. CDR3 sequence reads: CASSPHRDTCNEQFF. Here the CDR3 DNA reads TGTGCCAGCAGTCCCCACAGGGACACCTGCAATGAGCAGTTCTTC.

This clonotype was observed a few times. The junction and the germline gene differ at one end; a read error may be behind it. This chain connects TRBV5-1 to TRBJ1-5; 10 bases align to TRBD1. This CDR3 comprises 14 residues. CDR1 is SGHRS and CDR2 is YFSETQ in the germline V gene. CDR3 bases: TGCGCCAGCAGCACGGGACAGGGGAATCAGCCCCGGCATTTT. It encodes CASSTGQGNQPRHF.

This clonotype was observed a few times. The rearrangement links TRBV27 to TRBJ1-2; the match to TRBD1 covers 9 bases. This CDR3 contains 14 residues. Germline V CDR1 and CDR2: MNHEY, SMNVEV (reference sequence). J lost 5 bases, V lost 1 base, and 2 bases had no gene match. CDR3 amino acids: CASSLYGTGYGYTF. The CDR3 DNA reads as TGTGCCAGCAGTTTATACGGGACAGGGTATGGCTACACCTTC.

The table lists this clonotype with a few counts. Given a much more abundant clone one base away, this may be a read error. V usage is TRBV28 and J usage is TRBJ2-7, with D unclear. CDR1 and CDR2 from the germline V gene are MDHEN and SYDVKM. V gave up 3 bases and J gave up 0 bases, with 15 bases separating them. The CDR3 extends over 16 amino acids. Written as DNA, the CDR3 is TGTGCCAGCAGTTTGATTTGCGGTCCGATCTCCTACGAGCAGTACTTC. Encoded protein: CASSLICGPISYEQYF.